This T cell receptor (beta chain) was sequenced in a study of CD8+ T cells in alopecia areata. Extracted from the samples, RNA was reverse transcribed into cDNA to serve as the sequencing template. The table came from immunoSEQ multiplex PCR; TCRdb's copy has only in-frame clones and leaves some out. The table lists about 98,000 clones, 35% to 50% of them singletons. The study's findings and limits: Higher clonality was seen in lesional scalp than in normal scalp, especially in alopecia totalis/universalis. Sequence data from scalp samples additionally include resident alphabeta T cells of normal skin.

The V gene end was trimmed by 4 bases and the J gene end by 9 bases; junction bases not matched to a gene: 8. This CDR3 is built from 13 residues. Germline V gene data show CDR1 as SQVTM and CDR2 as ANQGSEA. Regarding this clone: The antigen is unknown.

The chain recombines TRBV29-1 with TRBJ2-1; TRBD1 matches at 8 bases. Sequencing used CD4+ T cells sorted from blood. The receptor was derived from a human donor with alopecia areata. The CDR3 sequence is CSVVSGGRGEQFF. As DNA, the CDR3 is TGCAGCGTTGTGTCAGGGGGCCGGGGTGAGCAGTTCTTC.